One and the same sample provided the 3 T cell receptor beta chains below, sequenced in a study of T cell responses to AZD1222 COVID-19 vaccine. Libraries were prepared by immunoSEQ multiplex PCR; TCRdb keeps only in-frame clonotypes and omits some of them. The table shows around 140,000 clones, with around 92% occurring only once. This material consisted of peripheral blood, taken 28 days after the second AZD1222 dose. The receptors stem from an adult who received the AZD1222 COVID-19 vaccine.

J is TRBJ1-1 and V is TRBV15; D may be TRBD1 (5 bases). The CDR3 is 15 residues long. V was shortened by 0 bases and J by 6 bases, with 14 bases between the two germline ends. CDR1 is LNHNV, CDR2 YYDKDF, per germline (reference sequence). This chain's CDR3 is CATSREVGGIPEAFF. CDR3 coding DNA: TGTGCCACCAGCAGAGAGGTCGGGGGAATCCCTGAAGCTTTCTTT.

This sequence joins TRBV6-1 and TRBJ1-3, with D possibly TRBD1 on 5 matching bases. This CDR3 spans 15 amino acids. The V end lost 2 bases, the J end lost 0 bases, and 8 bases lay between the germline ends. In germline, CDR1 is MNHNS, CDR2 SASEGT. CDR3 protein: CASSELDSSGNTIYF. The CDR3 region has the DNA TGTGCCAGCAGTGAACTCGACAGCTCTGGAAACACCATATATTTT.

V gene TRBV6-5 combines with J gene TRBJ2-3; 10 nucleotides align to TRBD2. This CDR3 spans 15 amino acids. V shed 6 bases, J shed 4 bases, and the junction held 7 bases outside the gene matches. CDR1 and CDR2 from the germline V gene are MNHEY and SVGAGI. Here the CDR3 reads CASSTASGSADTQYF. Written as DNA, the CDR3 is TGTGCCAGCAGCACCGCTAGCGGGAGTGCAGATACGCAGTATTTT.